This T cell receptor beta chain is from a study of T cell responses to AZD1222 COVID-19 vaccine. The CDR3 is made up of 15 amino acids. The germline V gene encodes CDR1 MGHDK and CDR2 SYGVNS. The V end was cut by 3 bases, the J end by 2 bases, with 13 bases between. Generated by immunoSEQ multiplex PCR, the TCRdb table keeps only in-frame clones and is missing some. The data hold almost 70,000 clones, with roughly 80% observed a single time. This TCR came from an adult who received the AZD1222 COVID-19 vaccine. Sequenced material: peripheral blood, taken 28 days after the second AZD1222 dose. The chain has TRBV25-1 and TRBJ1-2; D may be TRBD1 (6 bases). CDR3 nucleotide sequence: TGTGCCAGCAGTGATTCGTTGGGACAAAACTATGGCTACACCTTC. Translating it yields CASSDSLGQNYGYTF.